This T cell receptor (beta chain) was captured by sequencing in a study of T-cell memory formation after mild COVID-19. General study results and limits: In pre-infection memory, a portion of responding clones appeared, which suggested that cross-reactive memory joined.

Each CDR3 protein is one row after TCRdb ran MiXCR on the 5' RACE reads. The sample contains under 550,000 distinct CDR3 sequences, about a sixth of which appear only once. The CDR3 covers 14 residues. V was clipped by 6 bases and J by 0 bases, with 11 bases between them. Germline V lookup: CDR1 MNHNY, CDR2 SVGAGI (reference sequence). In the case of this clonotype: What it binds is unknown.

This chain uses TRBV6-6 with TRBJ1-1; D may be TRBD1 (5 bases). The TCR was taken from a man younger than 35 who had mild COVID-19 (a few samples of this study predate the infection). Cell type and time point are not known. The sample comprised PBMCs or a T cell subset sorted from them (not recorded which). The CDR3 DNA sequence: TGTGCCAGCAGGCACAGGTACTTGAACACTGAAGCTTTCTTT. Its protein is CASRHRYLNTEAFF.